The T cell receptor (beta chain) described here comes from a study of blood T cell repertoires in COVID-19. Profiled with immunoSEQ multiplex PCR; TCRdb holds only in-frame clones, not every one. The sample consists of over 150,000 clones, under 85% of them appearing once. This CDR3 contains 15 residues. V lost 2 bases and J lost 4, with 11 bases in between. Looked up from germline, CDR1 is SGHVS and CDR2 is FQNEAQ. The chain employs TRBV7-8 and TRBJ1-4; D gene uncertain. The source material was peripheral blood. This TCR came from a man in his sixties or seventies with acute or convalescent COVID-19. The chain's CDR3 is CASSLRRRSNEKLFF. Here the CDR3 DNA reads TGTGCCAGCAGCTTACGGAGACGGAGTAATGAAAAACTGTTTTTT.